The clone carrying this T cell receptor beta chain was detected once. The antigen remains unidentified. The source of the sample is a study of cytotoxic CD8 clonotypes in ibrutinib-treated CLL. Background on the study: Response sampling took place at median approximately 12 months of treatment, range 6 to 36. On average, each sample had 255,043 productive templates and 96,000 or so productive rearrangements.

Study findings and constraints: The study found clonality rose at ibrutinib response, then fell toward baseline at progression.

The CDR3 sequence is 15 residues long. V lost 1 base and J lost 2, with 9 bases in between. Germline CDR1 is SGHAT and CDR2 is FQNNGV. T cells were sequenced at a targeted depth of 1 in 200,000 to 1 in 1 million. Produced via immunoSEQ multiplex PCR; TCRdb's table is partial and in-frame only. The sample has some 28,000 clones; roughly 62% are singletons. The clonotype was recovered from a human donor with chronic lymphocytic leukemia. The starting material was PBMCs, obtained before ibrutinib treatment. This chain uses TRBV11-2 with TRBJ1-3; no definite D call. In nucleotides, the CDR3 is TGTGCCAGCAGCTTAGTGGGTAGCCCTGGAAACACCATATATTTT. It encodes CASSLVGSPGNTIYF. Full variable domain (rest looked up from reference TRBV11-2 and TRBJ1-3): EAGVAQSPRYKIIEKRQSVAFWCNPISGHATLYWYQQILGQGPKLLIQFQNNGVVDDSQLPKDRFSAERLKGVDSTLKIQPAKLEDSAVYLCASSLVGSPGNTIYFGEGSWLTVV.